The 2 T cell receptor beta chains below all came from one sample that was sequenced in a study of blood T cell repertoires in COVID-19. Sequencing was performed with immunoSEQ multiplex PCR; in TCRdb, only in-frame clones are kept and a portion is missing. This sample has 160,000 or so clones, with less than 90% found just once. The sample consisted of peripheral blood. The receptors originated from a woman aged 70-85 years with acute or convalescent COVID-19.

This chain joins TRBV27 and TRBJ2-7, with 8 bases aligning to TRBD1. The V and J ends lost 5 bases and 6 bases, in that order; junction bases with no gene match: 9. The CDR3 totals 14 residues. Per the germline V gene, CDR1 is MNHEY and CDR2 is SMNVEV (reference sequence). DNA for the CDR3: TGTGCCAGCAGTCCCGGACAGGGTTCAGGCGAGCAGTACTTC. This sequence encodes CASSPGQGSGEQYF.

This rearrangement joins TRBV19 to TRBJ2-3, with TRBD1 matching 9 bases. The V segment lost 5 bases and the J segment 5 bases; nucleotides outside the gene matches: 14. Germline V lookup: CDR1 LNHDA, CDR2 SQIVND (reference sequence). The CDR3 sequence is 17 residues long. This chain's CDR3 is CASSPKRGTGNLDTQYF. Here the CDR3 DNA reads TGTGCCAGTAGTCCGAAAAGGGGGACAGGGAATTTAGATACGCAGTATTTT. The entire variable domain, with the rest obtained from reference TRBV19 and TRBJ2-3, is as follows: DGGITQSPKYLFRKEGQNVTLSCEQNLNHDAMYWYRQDPGQGLRLIYYSQIVNDFQKGDIAEGYSVSREKKESFPLTVTSAQKNPTAFYLCASSPKRGTGNLDTQYFGPGTRLTVL.